The TCR beta chain under discussion was sequenced for a study of blood T cell repertoires in COVID-19. Study-wide background: Sites across the United States, Italy and Spain contributed samples from acute and convalescent COVID-19.

Methods used by the authors: Scientists estimated how many nucleated cells there were by amplifying reference gene primers. Assay: immunoSEQ multiplex PCR; the TCRdb copy retains only in-frame clones and omits some. The DNA gave D and trimming, while V, J and clone size come from that table. Of 200,000 to 250,000 clones in the sample, nearly 85% were seen once. After removal of 4 bases from V and 5 bases from J, the junction contained 4 bases not matched to a gene. The CDR3 consists of 14 residues. Per the germline V gene, CDR1 is MNHNY and CDR2 is SVGAGI (reference sequence). The chain uses TRBV6-6 and TRBJ2-2; 7 nucleotides align to TRBD1. The sequence was obtained from a human donor in a cohort sampled during active COVID-19. The sample consisted of peripheral blood. The CDR3 DNA reads TGTGCCAGCAGTTCGACGACAGGGACCGGGGAGCTGTTTTTT. It translates to CASSSTTGTGELFF.